This T cell receptor beta chain was sequenced in a study of T cells and Merkel cell carcinoma outcomes. Germline lookup yields CDR1 SQVTM and CDR2 ANQGSEA. This CDR3 has 15 residues. V lost 1 base and J 1 base, leaving 13 bases between the germline ends. This table comes from immunoSEQ multiplex PCR, and its TCRdb copy is limited to in-frame clones, with some not included. The top ten hold approximately 14% of the sample, which has some 150 clones, 80% to 90% seen once. This clone was observed a single time. Specimen: tumor tissue from Merkel cell carcinoma. J is TRBJ1-1 and V is TRBV29-1, with no clear D. This sequence originates from a human donor with Merkel cell carcinoma. This chain's CDR3 is CSVEVWVFANTEAFF. The CDR3 DNA reads TGCAGCGTTGAAGTTTGGGTCTTCGCGAACACTGAAGCTTTCTTT.